The source of this TCR beta chain is a study of cytomegalovirus exposure and HLA in healthy donors. In the study overall: Among approximately 390 genotyped donors, more than 65% fell in the Caucasian-associated ancestry cluster. Points from the study as a whole: In an earlier analysis, productive rearrangement rates for most beta V segments clustered near 87% or 30%. Later analysis associated a missense DCLRE1C variant with TCR beta V- and J-gene trimming. Upon later analysis, HLA-associated TCR beta chains proved more clonally expanded than other, equally common chains.

V shed 4 bases and J 2 bases; nucleotides not matched to a gene: 7. The germline gives CDR1 SGDLS, CDR2 YYNGEE. This CDR3 contains 15 residues. As to this clone: As yet, its antigen is unknown.

PCR was performed using 60 Vbeta and 13 Jbeta primers. Clones were read by immunoSEQ multiplex PCR, and TCRdb kept only the in-frame ones, dropping some. The sample carries 100,000 to 150,000 clones, roughly four fifths recorded once. Specimen: PBMCs. This clonotype was sampled from a woman aged 60 to 75 in good health and CMV-seropositive. The chain combines TRBV9 with TRBJ2-5; TRBD2 agrees at 8 bases. The CDR3 is CASSLGTSPQETQYF. The CDR3 DNA sequence: TGTGCCAGCAGCCTCGGGACTAGTCCACAAGAGACCCAGTACTTC.